Each of the 10 T cell receptor beta chains below was sequenced from the same sample in a study of cytomegalovirus exposure and HLA in healthy donors. PCR employed 60 Vbeta and 13 Jbeta primers. Generated by immunoSEQ multiplex PCR, the TCRdb table keeps only in-frame clones and is missing some. The repertoire holds 150,000 to 250,000 clones, with 82% as singletons. The sequencing sample was made of PBMCs. The source is a boy between 2 and 10 years old in good health and CMV-seronegative.

This chain uses TRBV10-3 with TRBJ1-5; D is uncertain. CDR1 is ENHRY and CDR2 is SYGVKD in the germline V gene. This CDR3 has 15 residues. V lost 0 bases and J 9 bases, leaving 15 bases between the germline ends. CDR3 protein: CAISESGGFWAPQHF. The CDR3 bases are TGTGCCATCAGTGAGTCGGGAGGGTTTTGGGCGCCCCAGCATTTT.

This sequence joins TRBV10-3 and TRBJ1-4; possibly TRBD1 for D (6 bases). Trimming removed 0 bases from V and 8 bases from J, with 16 bases in between. Germline CDR1 and CDR2: ENHRY and SYGVKD. The CDR3 is made up of 16 amino acids. The CDR3 spells CAISESTGRLGEKLFF. The CDR3, as DNA: TGTGCCATCAGTGAGTCCACAGGGCGCTTAGGCGAAAAACTGTTTTTT.

This sequence joins TRBV11-2 and TRBJ2-5, with 8 nucleotides matching TRBD2. The CDR3 runs to 17 residues. V was pared by 5 bases and J by 5 bases, with 16 bases of the junction left unmatched. In germline, CDR1 is SGHAT, CDR2 FQNNGV. CDR3 nucleotides: TGTGCCAGCAGCCCCATCAGGTCTGCGGGGGGTTTGGAGACCCAGTACTTC. This codes for CASSPIRSAGGLETQYF.

The rearrangement links TRBV7-2 to TRBJ2-1; TRBD1 matches at 9 bases. Germline V CDR1 and CDR2: SGHTA, FQGNSA. The CDR3 has 16 amino acids. V lost 1 base to trimming and J lost 6 bases; unmatched junction nucleotides: 7. CDR3 residues: CASSLVETGGRNEQFF. DNA for the CDR3: TGTGCCAGCAGCTTAGTTGAGACAGGGGGTCGCAATGAGCAGTTCTTC.

CDR3 sequence: CASNPGLLQETQYF. Here the CDR3 DNA reads TGTGCCAGCAACCCGGGACTGCTCCAAGAGACCCAGTACTTC. J is TRBJ2-5 and V is TRBV11-2, with D tentatively TRBD2 (6 bases). The CDR3 has 14 residues. Germline values: CDR1 SGHAT, CDR2 FQNNGV. The V end lost 7 bases, the J end lost 1 base, and 13 bases lay between the germline ends.

CDR3 bases: TGTGCCAGCAGTACTTTGACAGGGACGGGCACTGAAGCTTTCTTT. Its protein is CASSTLTGTGTEAFF. The V and J genes are TRBV6-5 and TRBJ1-1; 7 bases match TRBD1. The CDR3 sequence is 15 residues long. Germline V lookup: CDR1 MNHEY, CDR2 SVGAGI. The V gene end was trimmed by 5 bases and the J gene end by 4 bases; junction bases not matched to a gene: 10.

The CDR3 bases are TGTGCCAGCAGCCCTACAGCACCTTACAATGAGCAGTTCTTC. Translated, it gives CASSPTAPYNEQFF. This chain links TRBV7-9 with TRBJ2-1; D is uncertain. The germline V gene encodes CDR1 SEHNR and CDR2 FQNEAQ (reference sequence). V was clipped by 5 bases and J by 4 bases, with 12 bases between them. The CDR3 loop spans 14 amino acids.

The chain combines TRBV4-1 with TRBJ2-7, with 9 bases identical to TRBD1. Germline assignment: CDR1 MGHRA and CDR2 YSYEKL. The ends lost 2 bases at V and 2 bases at J; junction bases unmatched: 4. The CDR3 runs 15 residues. CDR3 residues: CASSQNRDRAYEQYF. Here the CDR3 DNA reads TGCGCCAGCAGCCAAAACCGGGACAGGGCCTACGAGCAGTACTTC.

The chain is built from TRBV7-9 and TRBJ1-2; TRBD1 matches 11 bases. This CDR3 has 13 amino acids. The V gene end was trimmed by 5 bases and the J gene end by 8 bases; junction bases not matched to a gene: 4. CDR1 and CDR2 (germline): SEHNR, FQNEAQ (reference sequence). CDR3 region: CASSGDRGEGYTF. The CDR3 bases are TGTGCCAGCAGCGGGGACAGGGGGGAGGGCTACACCTTC.

V is TRBV4-2 and J is TRBJ2-7; 10 nucleotides match TRBD2. With V trimmed by 3 bases and J by 8 bases, 13 bases remained unmatched. The germline gives CDR1 LGHNA, CDR2 YNFKEQ. CDR3 length: 16 residues. The CDR3 is CASSHLNVAGGGKQYF. For the CDR3, the DNA is TGTGCCAGCAGCCATCTGAACGTAGCGGGGGGAGGAAAGCAGTACTTC.